The rows below give T cell receptor beta chains drawn from one sample of a study of cytomegalovirus exposure and HLA in healthy donors. Assay used: immunoSEQ multiplex PCR; TCRdb lists only in-frame clones, some missing. The sample records fewer than 250,000 clones, approximately 80% being singletons. Sequencing was performed on PBMCs. The receptors were sampled from a boy younger than 10 in good health and CMV-seronegative. The CDR3 runs from the conserved cysteine through the conserved F or W. D genes are given only for firm matches. Clone size is given for some rows only: seen once, a few or many times, or a class if the clone is expanded.

>-|TRBV13|-|TRBJ2-7|14
CASSPGRGMREQYF
TGTGCCAGCAGCCCCGGTCGGGGTATGCGAGAGCAGTACTTC
>-|TRBV6-5|-|TRBJ1-1|12
CASSYREGRAFF
TGTGCCAGCAGTTACAGGGAGGGTCGAGCTTTCTTT
>TRBD2|TRBV13|once|TRBJ2-1|17
CASSPWTSGGNYNEQFF
TGTGCCAGCAGCCCCTGGACTAGCGGGGGGAATTACAATGAGCAGTTCTTC
>TRBD1|TRBV4-1|-|TRBJ2-4|18
CASSQPGTGVPPKNIQYF
TGCGCCAGCAGCCAACCCGGGACAGGGGTTCCGCCCAAAAACATTCAGTACTTC
>TRBD1|TRBV7-6|-|TRBJ1-1|16
CASSPGTGGRNTEAFF
TGTGCCAGCAGCCCTGGGACAGGGGGTCGGAACACTGAAGCTTTCTTT
>-|TRBV7-5|-|TRBJ1-4|15
CARSLASRREEKLFF
TGTGCCAGAAGCTTAGCGTCTAGGCGAGAGGAAAAACTGTTTTTT
>-|TRBV27|few|TRBJ1-1|13
CASSGRVNTEAFF
TGTGCCAGCAGCGGCAGGGTTAACACTGAAGCTTTCTTT
>TRBD1|TRBV6-1|once|TRBJ1-2|17
CASSEGGTGGVDYGYTF
TGTGCCAGCAGTGAAGGGGGGACAGGGGGCGTCGACTATGGCTACACCTTC
>-|TRBV30|-|TRBJ2-1|13
CAWRRESYNEQFF
TGTGCCTGGAGGAGGGAATCCTACAATGAGCAGTTCTTC
>-|TRBV29-1|-|TRBJ1-2|14
CSVDGTIGDYGYTF
TGCAGCGTGGACGGGACAATTGGGGACTATGGCTACACCTTC
>-|TRBV5-1|once|TRBJ2-3|13
CASSYSGADTQYF
TGCGCCAGCAGCTACTCAGGGGCAGATACGCAGTATTTT
>-|TRBV7-2|-|TRBJ1-1|16
CASSLYGGARIAEAFF
TGTGCCAGCAGCTTATACGGGGGGGCGAGGATCGCTGAAGCTTTCTTT
>-|TRBV6-5|-|TRBJ2-7|13
CASSYSWDSEQYF
TGTGCCAGCAGTTACTCATGGGACTCCGAGCAGTACTTC
>-|TRBV29-1|-|TRBJ1-1|13
CSVERRQNTEAFF
TGCAGCGTTGAAAGGCGGCAGAACACTGAAGCTTTCTTT
>-|TRBV9|-|TRBJ2-7|13
CASSLTAGNEQYF
TGTGCCAGCAGCCTGACCGCAGGGAACGAGCAGTACTTC
>-|TRBV19|-|TRBJ2-2|13
CASSIGRSGELFF
TGTGCCAGTAGTATTGGGAGGTCCGGGGAGCTGTTTTTT
>-|TRBV6-1|few|TRBJ1-4|14
CASSEGTENEKLFF
TGTGCCAGCAGTGAAGGGACAGAAAATGAAAAACTGTTTTTT
>-|TRBV7-9|-|TRBJ1-2|15
CASIVSTGFDYGYTF
TGTGCCAGCATCGTTTCTACAGGATTCGATTATGGCTACACCTTC
>-|TRBV27|-|TRBJ1-5|14
CASRGGGSHQPQHF
TGTGCCAGCAGAGGCGGGGGGAGTCATCAGCCCCAGCATTTT
>-|TRBV13|-|TRBJ1-2|16
CASSLGRGRSNYGYTF
TGTGCCAGCAGCTTAGGGCGGGGACGTTCTAACTATGGCTACACCTTC
>-|TRBV19|-|TRBJ1-5|15
CASSPTADGLRPQHF
TGTGCCAGTAGCCCGACCGCGGACGGACTAAGGCCCCAGCATTTT
>TRBD1|TRBV10-3|-|TRBJ1-1|16
CAISAETGGSGAEAFF
TGTGCCATCAGTGCGGAGACAGGGGGAAGTGGAGCTGAAGCTTTCTTT
>-|TRBV9|-|TRBJ2-5|16
CASSSSTGGLRETQYF
TGTGCCAGCAGCTCCAGCACGGGGGGCCTCAGGGAGACCCAGTACTTC
>-|TRBV7-2|few|TRBJ1-2|12
CASSPAPGGYTF
TGTGCCAGCAGCCCCGCCCCGGGGGGCTACACCTTC
>TRBD2|TRBV9|-|TRBJ2-7|14
CASSAGLAGAALYF
TGTGCCAGCAGCGCGGGACTAGCGGGAGCCGCTTTGTACTTC
>-|TRBV28|-|TRBJ1-4|15
CASSLSEGGLGKLFF
TGTGCCAGCAGTTTATCCGAGGGGGGGCTCGGAAAACTGTTTTTT
>TRBD2|TRBV11-2|-|TRBJ2-1|16
CASSPSGGAFYNEQFF
TGTGCCAGCAGCCCGAGCGGGGGGGCTTTTTACAATGAGCAGTTCTTC
>TRBD1|TRBV19|-|TRBJ1-1|14
CASTRTGLNTEAFF
TGTGCCAGTACCAGGACAGGGCTGAACACTGAAGCTTTCTTT
>TRBD2|TRBV9|-|TRBJ2-3|16
CASSVGGGLGTDTQYF
TGTGCCAGCAGCGTAGGCGGGGGGCTTGGGACAGATACGCAGTATTTT
>-|TRBV29-1|-|TRBJ2-1|13
CSGRGGVVNEQFF
TGCAGCGGTCGTGGGGGCGTAGTAAATGAGCAGTTCTTC
>TRBD1|TRBV2|-|TRBJ1-1|15
CASMRTQGARTEAFF
TGTGCCAGCATGAGAACACAGGGGGCGAGGACTGAAGCTTTCTTT
>-|TRBV7-9|-|TRBJ1-2|17
CASSSPLGPISYYGYTF
TGTGCCAGCAGCTCCCCGCTGGGGCCGATAAGCTACTATGGCTACACCTTC
>-|TRBV5-1|-|TRBJ2-7|13
CASSLEAGGEQYF
TGCGCCAGCAGCTTGGAGGCAGGGGGGGAGCAGTACTTC
>-|TRBV9|-|TRBJ1-3|15
CASSVEDSSGNTIYF
TGTGCCAGCAGCGTAGAAGACAGCTCTGGAAACACCATATATTTT
>TRBD2|TRBV25-1|-|TRBJ2-7|15
CASSLRTSGRYEQYF
TGTGCCAGCAGTCTGCGGACTAGCGGGAGGTACGAGCAGTACTTC
>TRBD1|TRBV9|-|TRBJ1-2|14
CASSVLDRGYGYTF
TGTGCCAGCAGCGTCCTGGACAGGGGATATGGCTACACCTTC
>-|TRBV13|-|TRBJ2-3|16
CASSARRLEWTDTQYF
TGTGCCAGCAGCGCACGAAGACTAGAATGGACAGATACGCAGTATTTT
>-|TRBV4-1|-|TRBJ1-6|16
CASSQEGGSYNSPLHF
TGCGCCAGCAGCCAAGAAGGGGGTTCCTATAATTCACCCCTCCACTTT
>TRBD2|TRBV9|-|TRBJ2-1|17
CASSVAFTSGGGNEQFF
TGTGCCAGCAGCGTAGCCTTTACTAGCGGGGGAGGCAATGAGCAGTTCTTC
>-|TRBV5-8|-|TRBJ1-1|14
CASSVDMGLTEAFF
TGTGCCAGCAGCGTCGACATGGGGCTCACTGAAGCTTTCTTT
>-|TRBV7-6|-|TRBJ1-1|15
CASSLVTMGSGEAFF
TGTGCCAGCAGCTTAGTTACAATGGGGAGCGGAGAAGCTTTCTTT
>-|TRBV30|-|TRBJ2-3|13
CAWRDGGRDTQYF
TGTGCCTGGAGGGACGGGGGAAGGGATACGCAGTATTTT
>-|TRBV11-2|-|TRBJ2-3|13
CASSRVSPDTQYF
TGTGCCAGCAGCCGGGTGTCCCCAGATACGCAGTATTTT
>TRBD2|TRBV5-6|-|TRBJ2-7|15
CASSWGRTSGDEQYF
TGTGCCAGCAGCTGGGGGAGAACTAGCGGGGACGAGCAGTACTTC
>-|TRBV6-1|once|TRBJ2-5|13
CASSRGNQETQYF
TGTGCCAGCAGTAGGGGAAACCAAGAGACCCAGTACTTC